This TCR beta chain is from a study of T cell repertoires in urothelial bladder cancer. General observations from the study: One T-cell clone reached up to roughly 15% of carcinoma infiltrating lymphocytes.

There are 16 residues in the CDR3. V shed 2 bases and J shed 0 bases, with 11 bases lying between them. CDR1 is SNHLY, CDR2 FYNNEI, per germline. In regard to this clone: The antigen remains unidentified.

The repertoire was sequenced with immunoSEQ multiplex PCR; TCRdb's copy has only in-frame clones and lacks some. This table holds 9,200 or so clones, 58% found once. This receptor was obtained from a human donor with urothelial carcinoma. The chain combines TRBV2 with TRBJ1-5; D remains ambiguous. The sequenced material came from tumor-infiltrating cells from bladder cancer. The chain's CDR3 is CASSELDIISNQPQHF. The CDR3 DNA reads as TGTGCCAGCAGTGAATTAGATATTATTAGCAATCAGCCCCAGCATTTT.